This T cell receptor (beta chain) was obtained from a study of regulatory T cells in long-lasting Graves disease. Documented time point: newly diagnosed GD, antithyroid drugs for less than 3 months. Scientists built the TCR library using RNA that was extracted from PBMCs. V shed 7 bases, J shed 1 base, and the junction held 8 bases outside the gene matches. Per the germline V gene, CDR1 is SEHNR and CDR2 is FQNEAQ (reference sequence). The CDR3 runs 16 residues. Arm-PCR of CDR3 regions with iRepertoire HTBI primers generated TCR beta libraries. A single record per CDR3 protein comes from TCRdb applying MiXCR to the multiplex PCR reads. Of around 450,000 distinct CDR3 sequences listed, under 20% are singletons. These sequences were also reported in another study, on T cells in Graves' hyperthyroidism and ophthalmopathy.

Here the sequenced sample was peripheral blood mononuclear cells (PBMCs), taken at new diagnosis, from a patient treated with antithyroid drugs. V gene TRBV7-9 combines with J gene TRBJ2-2; 8 nucleotides agree with TRBD2. This TCR came from a man aged 35-49 years with Graves disease. The CDR3 sequence: CASIIGGRLNTGELFF. As DNA, the CDR3 is TGTGCCAGCATAATCGGCGGGAGGCTGAACACCGGGGAGCTGTTTTTT.